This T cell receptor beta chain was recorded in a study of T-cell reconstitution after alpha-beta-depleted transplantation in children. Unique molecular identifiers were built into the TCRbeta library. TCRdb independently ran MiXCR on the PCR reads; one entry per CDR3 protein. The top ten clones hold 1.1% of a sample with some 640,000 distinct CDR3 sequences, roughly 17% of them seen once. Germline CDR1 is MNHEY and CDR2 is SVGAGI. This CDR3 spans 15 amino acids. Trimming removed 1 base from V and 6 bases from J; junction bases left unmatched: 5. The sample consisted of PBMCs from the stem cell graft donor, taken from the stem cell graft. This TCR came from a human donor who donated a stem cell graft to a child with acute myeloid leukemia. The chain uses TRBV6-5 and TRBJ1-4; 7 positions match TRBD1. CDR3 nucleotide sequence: TGTGCCAGCAGTTACTTGTCGCAGGGGGATGAAAAACTGTTTTTT. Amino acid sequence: CASSYLSQGDEKLFF.